This T cell receptor (beta chain) comes out of a study of regulatory T cells in long-lasting Graves disease. Time point described: persistent/refractory GD, antithyroid drugs over 5 years with positive TRAb. PBMCs were the source of the RNA used for TCR sequencing. EDTA tubes collected roughly 9 milliliters of peripheral blood. Regarding the study as a whole: TCR diversity was lower in persistent than newly diagnosed Graves' disease. Persistent patients had more shared public clonotypes (fewer than 3,000) than new patients (approximately 920).

Trimming took 8 bases from V and 8 from J; bases not matched to a gene: 3. The CDR3 consists of 13 residues. Germline V gives CDR1 WSHSY, CDR2 SAAADI. This clonotype came up many times. Antigen unknown. With iRepertoire HTBI primers and Arm-PCR of CDR3 regions, TCR beta libraries were built. As handled by the study authors: Samples jointly harbored fewer than 70 TRBV and 14 TRBJ segments. A single record per CDR3 protein comes from TCRdb applying MiXCR to the multiplex PCR reads. The V and J calls come from TCRdb's annotation, not from the publication. This table has 390,000 or so distinct CDR3 sequences, 23% appearing once.

This receptor was identified in a middle-aged woman with Graves disease. The chain recombines TRBV10-2 with TRBJ1-6; 10 bases agree with TRBD1. This specimen consisted of peripheral blood mononuclear cells (PBMCs), obtained when the disease was refractory, from a patient treated with antithyroid drugs. The CDR3 spells CASRGTGDSPLHF. Written as DNA, the CDR3 is TGCGCCAGCCGAGGGACAGGGGATTCACCCCTCCACTTT.